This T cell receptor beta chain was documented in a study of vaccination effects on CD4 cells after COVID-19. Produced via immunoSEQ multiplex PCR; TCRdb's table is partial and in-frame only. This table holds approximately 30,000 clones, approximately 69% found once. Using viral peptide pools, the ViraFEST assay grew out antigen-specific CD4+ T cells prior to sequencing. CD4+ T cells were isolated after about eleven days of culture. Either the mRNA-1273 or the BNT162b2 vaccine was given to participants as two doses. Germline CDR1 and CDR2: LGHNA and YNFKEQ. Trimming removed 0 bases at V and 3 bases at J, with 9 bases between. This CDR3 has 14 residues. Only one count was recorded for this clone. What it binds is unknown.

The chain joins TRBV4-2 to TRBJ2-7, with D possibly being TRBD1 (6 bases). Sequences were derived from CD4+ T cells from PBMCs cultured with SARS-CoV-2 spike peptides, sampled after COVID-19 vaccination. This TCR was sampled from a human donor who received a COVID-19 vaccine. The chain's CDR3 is CASSQDIGGYEQYF. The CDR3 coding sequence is TGTGCCAGCAGCCAAGATATAGGGGGCTACGAGCAGTACTTC.